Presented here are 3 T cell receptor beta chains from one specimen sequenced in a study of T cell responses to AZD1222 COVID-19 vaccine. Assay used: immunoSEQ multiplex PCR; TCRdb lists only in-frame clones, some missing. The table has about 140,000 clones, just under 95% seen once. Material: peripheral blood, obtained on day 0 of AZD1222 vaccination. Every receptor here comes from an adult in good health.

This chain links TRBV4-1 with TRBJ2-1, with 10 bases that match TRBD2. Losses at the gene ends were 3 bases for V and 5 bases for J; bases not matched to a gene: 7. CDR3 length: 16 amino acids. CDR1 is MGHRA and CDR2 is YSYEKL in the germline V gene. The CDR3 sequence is CASSHRLAGSDNEQFF. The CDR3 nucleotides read TGCGCCAGCAGCCACAGACTAGCGGGTAGTGACAATGAGCAGTTCTTC.

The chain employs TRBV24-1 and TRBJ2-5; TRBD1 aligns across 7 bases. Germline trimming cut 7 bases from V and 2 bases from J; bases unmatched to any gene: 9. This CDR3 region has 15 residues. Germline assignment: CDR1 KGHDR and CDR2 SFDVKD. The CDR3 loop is CATRSAQGDQETQYF. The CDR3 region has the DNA TGTGCCACCAGATCAGCCCAGGGGGATCAAGAGACCCAGTACTTC.

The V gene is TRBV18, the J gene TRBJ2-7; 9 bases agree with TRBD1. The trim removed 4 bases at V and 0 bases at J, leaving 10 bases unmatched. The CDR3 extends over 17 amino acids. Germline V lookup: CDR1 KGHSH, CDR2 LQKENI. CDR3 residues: CASSLNGQGSFSYEQYF. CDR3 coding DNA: TGTGCCAGCTCACTTAACGGACAGGGGTCTTTCTCCTACGAGCAGTACTTC.